Below, 5 T cell receptor beta chains from the same sample are listed, as sequenced in a study of T cells in Graves' hyperthyroidism and ophthalmopathy. What was amplified from RNA transcripts were TCR beta CDR3 regions. A first-round RT-PCR of the TCR CDR3 used the HTBI primer set. TCRdb redid the calling of the multiplex PCR reads with MiXCR, one entry per CDR3 protein. The data show a few hundred thousand distinct CDR3 sequences, around 13% seen once. The sample taken for sequencing was blood. Receptors were obtained from a woman aged 30 to 39 with Graves' ophthalmopathy.

This clonotype occurred many times. The V call is TRBV15, the J call TRBJ1-6; 9 bases match TRBD1. Unmatched junction bases numbered 3, after V lost 5 bases and J lost 7 bases. The CDR3 spans 14 residues. Per germline, CDR1 LNHNV and CDR2 YYDKDF (reference sequence). The CDR3, as DNA: TGTGCCACCAGCGGGGACAGGGAAAATTCACCCCTCCACTTT. Translated: CATSGDRENSPLHF.

The chain has TRBV28 and TRBJ1-4; 8 bases agree with TRBD1. CDR1 MDHEN and CDR2 SYDVKM come from the germline V gene. The CDR3 is 13 residues long. The V gene end was trimmed by 9 bases and the J gene end by 7 bases; junction bases not matched to a gene: 7. In DNA, the CDR3 is TGTGCCAGTCATACAGGGGGGGGTGAAAAACTGTTTTTT. This codes for CASHTGGGEKLFF.

In its sample, this clonotype was seen many times. J is TRBJ1-6 and V is TRBV3-1; D is uncertain. CDR3 size: 15 residues. V was trimmed by 3 bases and J by 8 bases, leaving 14 bases between them. CDR1 is LGHDT and CDR2 is YNNKEL in the germline V gene (reference sequence). The CDR3 sequence is CASSQGYEIDSPLHF. CDR3 sequence (DNA): TGTGCCAGCAGCCAGGGCTATGAGATAGATTCACCCCTCCACTTT.

This chain links TRBV6-5 with TRBJ1-5; perhaps TRBD1 as D (5 bases). The CDR3 totals 14 residues. V was pared by 4 bases and J by 9 bases, with 16 bases between. Germline assignment: CDR1 MNHEY and CDR2 SVGAGI. CDR3 bases: TGTGCCAGCAGTTGGGGAGGGACTTCAGGGCCCCAGCATTTT. It encodes CASSWGGTSGPQHF.

V is TRBV7-2 and J is TRBJ1-1; TRBD1 is a possible D gene (5 bases). The ends were cut back, 5 bases at V and 4 bases at J, with 14 bases in the middle. The CDR3 is 14 residues long. Germline CDR1 and CDR2: SGHTA and FQGNSA. CDR3 nucleotides: TGTGCCAGCAGCATCAGGGCGATGAGCACTGAAGCTTTCTTT. Translated: CASSIRAMSTEAFF. Full variable domain (missing parts from reference TRBV7-2 and TRBJ1-1): GAGVSQSPSNKVTEKGKDVELRCDPISGHTALYWYRQSLGQGLEFLIYFQGNSAPDKSGLPSDRFSAERTGGSVSTLTIQRTQQEDSAVYLCASSIRAMSTEAFFGQGTRLTVV.